The 6 T cell receptor beta chains below all came from one sample that was sequenced in a study of molecular identifiers for immune sequencing clone quantification. TCRdb independently ran MiXCR on the PCR reads; one entry per CDR3 protein. The sample lists about 10,000 distinct CDR3 sequences, 15% to 20% occurring once. Material for sequencing was naive CD8+ T cells from blood, with Jurkat cell RNA spiked in. Noted subset: FACS-sorted CD8+CD4-CCR7+CD45RA+ naive T cells. These receptor sequences come from a human donor in good health. Some libraries in this study had Jurkat cell RNA spiked in.

This clonotype is classed as medium-sized. V and J are TRBV11-2 and TRBJ1-1; no firm D call. Germline CDR1 and CDR2: SGHAT and FQNNGV. Trimming shortened V by 7 bases and J by 5 bases, and 14 bases separated the two germline ends. The CDR3 runs to 13 residues. The CDR3 sequence is CASKSGMVTEAFF. Written as DNA, the CDR3 is TGTGCCAGCAAGAGTGGGATGGTGACTGAAGCTTTCTTT. Full variable domain (remainder filled in from reference TRBV11-2 and TRBJ1-1): EAGVAQSPRYKIIEKRQSVAFWCNPISGHATLYWYQQILGQGPKLLIQFQNNGVVDDSQLPKDRFSAERLKGVDSTLKIQPAKLEDSAVYLCASKSGMVTEAFFGQGTRLTVV.

In this sample, this clonotype turned up many times. The chain recombines TRBV5-6 with TRBJ1-2; tentatively, D is TRBD1 (6 bases). Trimming took 1 base from V and 5 from J, leaving 18 bases between them. CDR1 is SGHDT and CDR2 is YYEEEE in the germline V gene. The CDR3 is 16 amino acids. CDR3 nucleotide sequence: TGTGCCAGCAGCTTGAAGTGGGACAACGTTCTTTATGGCTACACCTTC. It specifies CASSLKWDNVLYGYTF.

This clonotype was observed many times. V gene TRBV19 combines with J gene TRBJ1-5; D is undetermined. The length of the CDR3 is 15 residues. CDR1 and CDR2 from the germline V gene are LNHDA and SQIVND (reference sequence). Trimming removed 2 bases from V and 0 bases from J, with 8 bases in between. In DNA form, the CDR3 reads TGTGCCAGTAGTATAACGGTAAATAGCAATCAGCCCCAGCATTTT. It yields the protein CASSITVNSNQPQHF.

On this clonotype: Possible read error: a much larger clone is one base away. The V gene is TRBV11-2, the J gene TRBJ1-4; maybe TRBD1 (5 bases). The CDR3 consists of 16 residues. Per the germline V gene, CDR1 is SGHAT and CDR2 is FQNNGV. The CDR3 spells CASGLNRILSNEKLFF. The CDR3 region has the DNA TGTGCCAGCGGCTTAAACAGGATCCTATCTAATGAAAAACTGTTTTTT.

CDR3 sequence reads: CASSVRAYNEQFF. CDR3 in DNA: TGTGCCAGCAGCGTGAGAGCCTACAATGAGCAGTTCTTC. The chain employs TRBV13 and TRBJ2-1; D gene uncertain. The CDR3 totals 13 residues. The germline V and J ends were trimmed by 5 bases and 2 bases, with 7 bases remaining between them. Germline CDR1 is PRHDT and CDR2 is FYEKMQ (reference sequence).

The chain is built from TRBV28 and TRBJ2-5; TRBD1 aligns across 9 bases. Germline V gene sequence: CDR1 MDHEN, CDR2 SYDVKM. The junction had 9 bases not matched to a gene; V was cut back by 6 bases and J by 4 bases. The CDR3 covers 15 residues. CDR3 nucleotide sequence: TGTGCCAGCAGGCCTGAGACAGGGGGGCGAGAGACCCAGTACTTC. Translating gives CASRPETGGRETQYF.